This is a list of T cell receptor beta chains from one sample in a study of cytomegalovirus exposure and HLA in healthy donors. Clones were sequenced by immunoSEQ multiplex PCR, and TCRdb holds only the in-frame ones, with some missing. The sample yields under 150,000 clones, 75% seen once. Sequenced: PBMCs. These receptor sequences come from a young woman in good health and CMV-seronegative. Each CDR3 is given with its conserved first and last residue. The order of the fields is clone size, D gene, V gene, J gene, CDR3 protein, CDR3 DNA. A D gene is named only where the DNA matches it firmly. Clone sizes are given selectively: once, few, many, or a class where the clone is expanded.

clone size: NA; D gene: TRBD1; V gene: TRBV11-2; J gene: TRBJ2-7; CDR3 protein: CASSTGTGVYEQYF; CDR3 DNA: TGTGCCAGCAGCACCGGGACAGGGGTTTACGAGCAGTACTTC
clone size: once; D gene: NA; V gene: TRBV16; J gene: TRBJ1-6; CDR3 protein: CASSQKQTNSPLHF; CDR3 DNA: TGTGCCAGCAGCCAAAAACAGACTAATTCACCCCTCCACTTT
clone size: NA; D gene: TRBD1; V gene: TRBV29-1; J gene: TRBJ2-5; CDR3 protein: CSVRDRGGFETQYF; CDR3 DNA: TGCAGCGTGAGGGACAGGGGAGGTTTCGAGACCCAGTACTTC
clone size: NA; D gene: TRBD1; V gene: TRBV5-1; J gene: TRBJ1-2; CDR3 protein: CASSSDRGPVYGYTF; CDR3 DNA: TGCGCCAGCAGCTCAGACAGGGGGCCGGTCTATGGCTACACCTTC
clone size: once; D gene: TRBD1; V gene: TRBV13; J gene: TRBJ2-3; CDR3 protein: CASSSRTGQGLGTDTQYF; CDR3 DNA: TGTGCCAGCAGCTCTAGGACGGGACAGGGCCTTGGCACAGATACGCAGTATTTT
clone size: NA; D gene: TRBD1; V gene: TRBV6-5; J gene: TRBJ1-4; CDR3 protein: CASSYSPGQPNEKLFF; CDR3 DNA: TGTGCCAGCAGTTATTCGCCGGGACAGCCTAATGAAAAACTGTTTTTT
clone size: NA; D gene: NA; V gene: TRBV6-1; J gene: TRBJ2-1; CDR3 protein: CASSGRSKKGNYNEQFF; CDR3 DNA: TGTGCCAGCAGTGGTCGGAGCAAGAAAGGAAATTACAATGAGCAGTTCTTC
clone size: NA; D gene: TRBD2; V gene: TRBV6-6; J gene: TRBJ2-5; CDR3 protein: CASSGGTRETQYF; CDR3 DNA: TGTGCCAGCAGCGGGGGGACTCGGGAGACCCAGTACTTC
clone size: NA; D gene: NA; V gene: TRBV5-5; J gene: TRBJ2-1; CDR3 protein: CASSLGRDRDNEQFF; CDR3 DNA: TGTGCCAGCAGCTTGGGCAGGGATAGGGACAATGAGCAGTTCTTC
clone size: NA; D gene: TRBD2; V gene: TRBV29-1; J gene: TRBJ2-3; CDR3 protein: CSVAGTSGGQPDTQYF; CDR3 DNA: TGCAGCGTTGCCGGGACTAGCGGGGGGCAGCCAGATACGCAGTATTTT
clone size: NA; D gene: NA; V gene: TRBV4-1; J gene: TRBJ1-2; CDR3 protein: CASSQDGVKRNYGYTF; CDR3 DNA: TGCGCCAGCAGCCAAGATGGCGTCAAGCGGAACTATGGCTACACCTTC
clone size: NA; D gene: NA; V gene: TRBV28; J gene: TRBJ2-3; CDR3 protein: CAAQRETSRASTDTQYF; CDR3 DNA: TGTGCCGCCCAACGGGAGACTTCCAGGGCTAGCACAGATACGCAGTATTTT
clone size: NA; D gene: NA; V gene: TRBV6-1; J gene: TRBJ2-6; CDR3 protein: CASSELQGIKAF; CDR3 DNA: TGTGCCAGCAGTGAGTTACAGGGAATCAAGGCTTTC
clone size: few; D gene: NA; V gene: TRBV28; J gene: TRBJ2-1; CDR3 protein: CASSLFGVSYNEQFF; CDR3 DNA: TGTGCCAGCAGTTTATTCGGAGTCTCCTACAATGAGCAGTTCTTC
clone size: few; D gene: NA; V gene: TRBV5-5; J gene: TRBJ1-4; CDR3 protein: CASSHGDRGGEKLFF; CDR3 DNA: TGTGCCAGCAGCCATGGGGACCGAGGGGGTGAAAAACTGTTTTTT
clone size: NA; D gene: NA; V gene: TRBV14; J gene: TRBJ2-7; CDR3 protein: CASSQAGVYYEQYF; CDR3 DNA: TGTGCCAGCAGCCAAGCAGGGGTTTATTACGAGCAGTACTTC
clone size: NA; D gene: NA; V gene: TRBV15; J gene: TRBJ1-4; CDR3 protein: CATSQLSGNEKLFF; CDR3 DNA: TGTGCCACCAGCCAGTTGTCAGGGAATGAAAAACTGTTTTTT
clone size: NA; D gene: NA; V gene: TRBV9; J gene: TRBJ1-1; CDR3 protein: CASSVALAGAAFF; CDR3 DNA: TGTGCCAGCAGCGTAGCCCTTGCAGGGGCAGCTTTCTTT
clone size: NA; D gene: NA; V gene: TRBV30; J gene: TRBJ2-2; CDR3 protein: CAWSVPAGYTGELFF; CDR3 DNA: TGTGCCTGGAGTGTACCGGCAGGCTACACCGGGGAGCTGTTTTTT
clone size: NA; D gene: TRBD1; V gene: TRBV30; J gene: TRBJ2-3; CDR3 protein: CAWSGDRGLGTDTQYF; CDR3 DNA: TGTGCCTGGAGTGGGGACAGGGGTTTGGGCACAGATACGCAGTATTTT
clone size: NA; D gene: NA; V gene: TRBV11-2; J gene: TRBJ1-4; CDR3 protein: CASSLGGGLEKLFF; CDR3 DNA: TGTGCCAGCAGCTTAGGGGGAGGGCTAGAAAAACTGTTTTTT
clone size: NA; D gene: NA; V gene: TRBV4-2; J gene: TRBJ1-4; CDR3 protein: CASSQDPRAQEEKLFF; CDR3 DNA: TGTGCCAGCAGCCAAGATCCCAGGGCCCAGGAAGAAAAACTGTTTTTT
clone size: NA; D gene: NA; V gene: TRBV6-1; J gene: TRBJ1-1; CDR3 protein: CASSEQGLMNTEAFF; CDR3 DNA: TGTGCCAGCAGTGAACAGGGACTAATGAACACTGAAGCTTTCTTT
clone size: NA; D gene: TRBD1; V gene: TRBV4-1; J gene: TRBJ1-5; CDR3 protein: CASSQAGGSRNQPQHF; CDR3 DNA: TGCGCCAGCAGCCAAGCAGGGGGCAGTCGCAATCAGCCCCAGCATTTT
clone size: NA; D gene: NA; V gene: TRBV11-2; J gene: TRBJ1-1; CDR3 protein: CASSSKQGNTEAFF; CDR3 DNA: TGTGCCAGCAGCTCGAAACAGGGGAACACTGAAGCTTTCTTT
clone size: NA; D gene: NA; V gene: TRBV18; J gene: TRBJ1-4; CDR3 protein: CASSPRGGDLVANEKLFF; CDR3 DNA: TGTGCCAGCTCACCACGGGGAGGGGATCTGGTGGCTAATGAAAAACTGTTTTTT
clone size: NA; D gene: TRBD1; V gene: TRBV6-4; J gene: TRBJ2-7; CDR3 protein: CASGELDRGTSYEQYF; CDR3 DNA: TGTGCCAGCGGCGAACTCGACAGGGGAACCTCCTACGAGCAGTACTTC
clone size: few; D gene: NA; V gene: TRBV9; J gene: TRBJ2-2; CDR3 protein: CASSVGGVGELFF; CDR3 DNA: TGTGCCAGCAGCGTAGGTGGAGTCGGGGAGCTGTTTTTT
clone size: NA; D gene: TRBD1; V gene: TRBV5-4; J gene: TRBJ1-1; CDR3 protein: CAGHGTGTEAFF; CDR3 DNA: TGTGCCGGCCATGGGACAGGGACTGAAGCTTTCTTT
clone size: NA; D gene: NA; V gene: TRBV7-8; J gene: TRBJ1-1; CDR3 protein: CASSLRELNTEAFF; CDR3 DNA: TGTGCCAGCAGCTTGAGGGAGTTGAACACTGAAGCTTTCTTT
clone size: NA; D gene: NA; V gene: TRBV4-1; J gene: TRBJ2-1; CDR3 protein: CASSQPGWNEQFF; CDR3 DNA: TGCGCCAGCAGCCAACCGGGATGGAATGAGCAGTTCTTC
clone size: NA; D gene: TRBD1; V gene: TRBV6-5; J gene: TRBJ1-5; CDR3 protein: CASSRTGEMGQPQHF; CDR3 DNA: TGTGCCAGCAGCCGGACAGGGGAGATGGGGCAGCCCCAGCATTTT
clone size: NA; D gene: NA; V gene: TRBV7-3; J gene: TRBJ1-2; CDR3 protein: CASSYAGGVIDGYTF; CDR3 DNA: TGTGCCAGCAGCTACGCCGGGGGAGTAATAGATGGCTACACCTTC
clone size: NA; D gene: NA; V gene: TRBV9; J gene: TRBJ1-1; CDR3 protein: CASSTEWGAIGTEAFF; CDR3 DNA: TGTGCCAGCAGCACGGAGTGGGGAGCGATAGGCACTGAAGCTTTCTTT
clone size: NA; D gene: TRBD1; V gene: TRBV5-4; J gene: TRBJ2-2; CDR3 protein: CASSLGQGTGELFF; CDR3 DNA: TGTGCCAGCAGCCTGGGACAGGGGACCGGGGAGCTGTTTTTT
clone size: NA; D gene: TRBD1; V gene: TRBV28; J gene: TRBJ2-2; CDR3 protein: CASSIMTGANTGELFF; CDR3 DNA: TGTGCCAGCAGTATTATGACAGGGGCGAACACCGGGGAGCTGTTTTTT
clone size: NA; D gene: NA; V gene: TRBV7-9; J gene: TRBJ2-7; CDR3 protein: CASSLGAGSSYEQYF; CDR3 DNA: TGTGCCAGCAGCTTAGGGGCAGGTAGCTCCTACGAGCAGTACTTC
clone size: few; D gene: TRBD1; V gene: TRBV29-1; J gene: TRBJ2-7; CDR3 protein: CSVSVGTGGSYEQYF; CDR3 DNA: TGCAGCGTATCCGTAGGGACAGGGGGATCCTACGAGCAGTACTTC
clone size: NA; D gene: NA; V gene: TRBV6-1; J gene: TRBJ1-5; CDR3 protein: CASSVSPGAMGDQPQHF; CDR3 DNA: TGTGCCAGCAGTGTTTCGCCAGGGGCCATGGGGGATCAGCCCCAGCATTTT
clone size: NA; D gene: TRBD1; V gene: TRBV5-1; J gene: TRBJ2-5; CDR3 protein: CASSSGQGSGETQYF; CDR3 DNA: TGCGCCAGCAGCTCGGGACAGGGATCCGGGGAGACCCAGTACTTC
clone size: NA; D gene: TRBD1; V gene: TRBV27; J gene: TRBJ1-2; CDR3 protein: CASSSPGQGREGYTF; CDR3 DNA: TGTGCCAGCAGTTCCCCGGGACAGGGGAGAGAAGGCTACACCTTC
clone size: NA; D gene: NA; V gene: TRBV7-3; J gene: TRBJ1-6; CDR3 protein: CASSLNDTNSSRGLNSPLHF; CDR3 DNA: TGTGCCAGCAGCTTAAATGACACCAACTCCTCAAGGGGCTTAAATTCACCCCTCCACTTT
clone size: NA; D gene: TRBD1; V gene: TRBV5-1; J gene: TRBJ1-1; CDR3 protein: CASSPGQGENTEAFF; CDR3 DNA: TGCGCCAGCAGCCCGGGACAGGGGGAGAACACTGAAGCTTTCTTT
clone size: NA; D gene: TRBD1; V gene: TRBV28; J gene: TRBJ2-1; CDR3 protein: CASISQPGQGVNEQFF; CDR3 DNA: TGTGCCAGCATTTCGCAACCGGGACAGGGGGTGAATGAGCAGTTCTTC
clone size: NA; D gene: NA; V gene: TRBV28; J gene: TRBJ1-2; CDR3 protein: CASSFQPGRGSYGYTF; CDR3 DNA: TGTGCCAGCAGTTTTCAACCGGGTCGGGGGTCCTATGGCTACACCTTC
clone size: few; D gene: NA; V gene: TRBV5-4; J gene: TRBJ1-4; CDR3 protein: CASTAGTGGEKLFF; CDR3 DNA: TGTGCCAGCACCGCGGGAACAGGTGGTGAAAAACTGTTTTTT
clone size: NA; D gene: TRBD2; V gene: TRBV11-3; J gene: TRBJ2-7; CDR3 protein: CASSFGGGYEQYF; CDR3 DNA: TGTGCCAGCAGTTTCGGCGGGGGCTACGAGCAGTACTTC
clone size: few; D gene: NA; V gene: TRBV30; J gene: TRBJ1-5; CDR3 protein: CAWSVRRGPQHF; CDR3 DNA: TGTGCCTGGAGTGTACGTCGGGGGCCCCAGCATTTT
clone size: NA; D gene: TRBD1; V gene: TRBV5-6; J gene: TRBJ1-3; CDR3 protein: CASSARDRGLSGNTIYF; CDR3 DNA: TGTGCCAGCAGCGCCCGGGACAGGGGCCTCTCTGGAAACACCATATATTTT